These 10 T cell receptor beta chains originate from one sample sequenced in a study of read filtering for tumor transcriptome and immune sequencing. This library used roughly 430 ng RNA and molecular barcoded adaptors spanning alpha/delta and beta/gamma chains. MiXCR was run by TCRdb on the reads, yielding one entry per CDR3 protein. Seen here are around 130,000 distinct CDR3 sequences, roughly 13% observed once, and the top ten hold 11%. Sequenced input: a population of CD138-negative cells sorted from bone marrow. The origin of the receptors is a donor over 35 with multiple myeloma.

Remarks on this clonotype: This sequence may be a read error, since a much larger clone differs from it by one base. V usage is TRBV29-1 and J usage is TRBJ2-1; 12 nucleotides align to TRBD1. CDR3 length: 14 amino acids. Germline V CDR1 and CDR2: SQVTM, ANQGSEA. The CDR3 DNA sequence: TGCGGCGTAGCCGGGACAGGGGGCTGGAATGAGCAGTTCTTC. Amino acid sequence: CGVAGTGGWNEQFF.

This clonotype was counted many times. This chain links TRBV7-2 with TRBJ2-5; tentative D call: TRBD2 (5 bases). V was shortened by 0 bases and J by 0 bases, with 14 bases between the two germline ends. This CDR3 contains 17 residues. Germline CDR1 and CDR2: SGHTA and FQGNSA. The CDR3 bases are TGTGCCAGCAGCTTAGCCCTAGGCCGAGGGTACCAAGAGACCCAGTACTTC. Translating it yields CASSLALGRGYQETQYF.

J is TRBJ2-3 and V is TRBV5-1; TRBD1 matches at 8 bases. Trimming at V came to 3 bases and at J to 1 base, leaving 4 bases not matched to a gene. The germline CDR1 and CDR2 sequences are SGHRS and YFSETQ. The CDR3 loop spans 15 amino acids. The CDR3 nucleotides are TGCGCCAGCAGCTCCGAGGACAGGGGCACAGATACGCAGTATTTT. This translates into CASSSEDRGTDTQYF.

In this sample, this clonotype turned up a few times. The chain is built from TRBV7-8 and TRBJ2-5; 11 positions match TRBD1. Germline-derived CDR1 and CDR2 are SGHVS and FQNEAQ. This CDR3 has 15 amino acids. Germline trimming cut 5 bases from V and 4 bases from J; bases unmatched to any gene: 6. CDR3 residues: CASSAGTGGSETQYF. The CDR3 DNA reads TGTGCCAGCAGCGCCGGGACAGGGGGGTCAGAGACCCAGTACTTC.

The chain uses TRBV7-9 and TRBJ2-6; TRBD2 aligns across 7 bases. The V and J ends lost 7 bases and 0 bases, in that order; junction bases with no gene match: 12. Germline CDR1 is SEHNR and CDR2 is FQNEAQ (reference sequence). CDR3 length: 18 amino acids. As DNA, the CDR3 is TGTGCCAGCAACTTGAGTAGCGGGTCATTCTCTGGGGCCAACGTCCTGACTTTC. Protein sequence: CASNLSSGSFSGANVLTF.

The genes are TRBV11-2 and TRBJ2-1; 8 bases match TRBD1. This CDR3 spans 13 amino acids. After removal of 5 bases from V and 6 bases from J, the junction contained 3 bases not matched to a gene. CDR1 and CDR2 (germline): SGHAT, FQNNGV. The CDR3 spells CASSGDRGNEQFF. The CDR3 DNA sequence: TGTGCCAGCAGCGGAGACAGGGGCAATGAGCAGTTCTTC. The full variable domain, completed using reference TRBV11-2 and TRBJ2-1, is EAGVAQSPRYKIIEKRQSVAFWCNPISGHATLYWYQQILGQGPKLLIQFQNNGVVDDSQLPKDRFSAERLKGVDSTLKIQPAKLEDSAVYLCASSGDRGNEQFFGPGTRLTVL.

This clonotype was seen repeatedly, ten times or more. This sequence joins TRBV15 and TRBJ2-3; D tentatively fits TRBD1 or TRBD2 (6 bases each). Between the trimmed V and J ends, which lost 0 bases and 6 bases, there was a span of 16 bases. The CDR3 is 16 amino acids. Germline CDR1 is LNHNV and CDR2 is YYDKDF (reference sequence). The CDR3 is CATSRDRGPSMDTQYF. DNA for the CDR3: TGTGCCACCAGCAGAGACCGGGGGCCCTCTATGGATACGCAGTATTTT.

This clonotype came up many times. The chain uses TRBV28 and TRBJ2-1; no firm D call. CDR1 and CDR2 (germline): MDHEN, SYDVKM. There are 16 residues in the CDR3. V was trimmed by 7 bases and J by 0 bases, leaving 16 bases between them. This CDR3 is CASTSSDGGSYNEQFF. CDR3 DNA sequence: TGTGCCAGCACCTCCTCGGACGGCGGCTCCTACAATGAGCAGTTCTTC.

Many counts were recorded for this clonotype. The chain uses TRBV7-6 and TRBJ2-7; 9 bases align to TRBD1. The CDR3 covers 15 residues. Germline-derived CDR1 and CDR2 are SGHVS and FNYEAQ. Trimming took 0 bases from V and 4 from J; bases not matched to a gene: 4. The CDR3 region is CASSLASGQGYEQYF. The CDR3 nucleotides read TGTGCCAGCAGCTTAGCGTCAGGACAGGGGTACGAGCAGTACTTC.

Many counts were recorded for this clonotype. The rearrangement links TRBV5-1 to TRBJ2-5, with a possible D match to TRBD1 (6 bases). The CDR3 covers 13 residues. Trimming cost V 3 bases and J 7 bases, with 13 bases left between them. Germline-derived CDR1 and CDR2 are SGHRS and YFSETQ. The CDR3 region is CASSSAGAGTQYF. In nucleotides, the CDR3 is TGCGCCAGCAGCTCCGCAGGGGCCGGGACCCAGTACTTC. Filled out from reference TRBV5-1 and TRBJ2-5, the complete variable domain reads KAGVTQTPRYLIKTRGQQVTLSCSPISGHRSVSWYQQTPGQGLQFLFEYFSETQRNKGNFPGRFSGRQFSNSRSEMNVSTLELGDSALYLCASSSAGAGTQYFGPGTRLLVL.